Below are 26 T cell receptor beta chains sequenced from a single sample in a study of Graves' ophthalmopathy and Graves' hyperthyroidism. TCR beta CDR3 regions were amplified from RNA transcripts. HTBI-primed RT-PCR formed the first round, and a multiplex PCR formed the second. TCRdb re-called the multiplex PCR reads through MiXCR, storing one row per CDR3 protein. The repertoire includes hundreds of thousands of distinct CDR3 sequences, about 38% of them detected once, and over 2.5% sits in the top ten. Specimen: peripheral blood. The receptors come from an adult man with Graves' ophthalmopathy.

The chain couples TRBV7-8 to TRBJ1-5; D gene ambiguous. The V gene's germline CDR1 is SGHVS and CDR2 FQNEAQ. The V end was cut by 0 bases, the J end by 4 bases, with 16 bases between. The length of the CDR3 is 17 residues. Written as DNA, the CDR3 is TGTGCCAGCAGCTTAGCGCTCCTAGCGGAAGAGAATCAGCCCCAGCATTTT. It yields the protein CASSLALLAEENQPQHF. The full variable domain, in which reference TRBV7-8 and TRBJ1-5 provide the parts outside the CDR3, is GAGVSQSPRYKVAKRGQDVALRCDPISGHVSLFWYQQALGQGPEFLTYFQNEAQLDKSGLPSDRFFAERPEGSVSTLKIQRTQQEDSAVYLCASSLALLAEENQPQHFGDGTRLSIL.

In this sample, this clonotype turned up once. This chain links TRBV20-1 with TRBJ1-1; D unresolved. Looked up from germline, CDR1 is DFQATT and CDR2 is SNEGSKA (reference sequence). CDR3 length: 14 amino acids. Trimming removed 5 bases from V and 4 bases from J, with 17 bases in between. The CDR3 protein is CSALPRTSRTEAFF. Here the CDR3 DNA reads TGCAGTGCTCTCCCCCGGACTTCTCGCACTGAAGCTTTCTTT.

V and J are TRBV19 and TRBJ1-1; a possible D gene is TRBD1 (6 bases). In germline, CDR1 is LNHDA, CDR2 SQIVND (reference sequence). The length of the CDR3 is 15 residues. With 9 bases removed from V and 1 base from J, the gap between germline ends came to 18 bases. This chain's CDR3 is CASRRDFRGNTEAFF. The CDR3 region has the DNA TGTGCCAGCAGAAGAGACTTCAGGGGGAACACTGAAGCTTTCTTT. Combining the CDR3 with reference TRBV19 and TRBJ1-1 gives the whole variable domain DGGITQSPKYLFRKEGQNVTLSCEQNLNHDAMYWYRQDPGQGLRLIYYSQIVNDFQKGDIAEGYSVSREKKESFPLTVTSAQKNPTAFYLCASRRDFRGNTEAFFGQGTRLTVV.

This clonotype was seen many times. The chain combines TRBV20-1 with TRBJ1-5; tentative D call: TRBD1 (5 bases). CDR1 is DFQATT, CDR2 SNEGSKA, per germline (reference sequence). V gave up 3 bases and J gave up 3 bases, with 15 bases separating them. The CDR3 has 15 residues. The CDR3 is CSARRRGEANQPQHF. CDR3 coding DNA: TGCAGTGCTAGGCGTAGGGGTGAGGCCAATCAGCCCCAGCATTTT.

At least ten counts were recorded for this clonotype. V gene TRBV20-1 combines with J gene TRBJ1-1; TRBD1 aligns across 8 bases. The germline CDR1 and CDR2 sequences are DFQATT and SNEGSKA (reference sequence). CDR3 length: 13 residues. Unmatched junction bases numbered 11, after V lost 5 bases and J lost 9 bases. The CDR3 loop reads CSAPGQGEVKAFF. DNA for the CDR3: TGCAGTGCTCCTGGACAGGGTGAAGTCAAAGCTTTCTTT.

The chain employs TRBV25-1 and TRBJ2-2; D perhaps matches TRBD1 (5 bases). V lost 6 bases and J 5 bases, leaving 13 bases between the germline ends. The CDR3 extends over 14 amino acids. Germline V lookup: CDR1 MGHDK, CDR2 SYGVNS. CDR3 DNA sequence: TGTGCCAGCAGCGCAGGGCAGAGGACCGGGGAGCTGTTTTTT. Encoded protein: CASSAGQRTGELFF. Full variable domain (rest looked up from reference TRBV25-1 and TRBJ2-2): EADIYQTPRYLVIGTGKKITLECSQTMGHDKMYWYQQDPGMELHLIHYSYGVNSTEKGDLSSESTVSRIRTEHFPLTLESARPSHTSQYLCASSAGQRTGELFFGEGSRLTVL.

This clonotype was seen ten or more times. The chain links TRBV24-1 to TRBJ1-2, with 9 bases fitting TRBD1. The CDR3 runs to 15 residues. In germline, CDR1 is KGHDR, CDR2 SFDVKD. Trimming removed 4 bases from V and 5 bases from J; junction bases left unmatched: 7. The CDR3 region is CATSDPPGQGYGYTF. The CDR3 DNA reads TGTGCCACCAGTGACCCCCCGGGACAGGGATATGGCTACACCTTC.

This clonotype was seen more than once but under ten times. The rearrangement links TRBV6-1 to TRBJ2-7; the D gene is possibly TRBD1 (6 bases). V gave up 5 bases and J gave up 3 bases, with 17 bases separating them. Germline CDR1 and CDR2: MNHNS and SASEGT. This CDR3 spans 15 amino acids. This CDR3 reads CASSSPSAGDYEQYF. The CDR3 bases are TGTGCCAGCAGTTCACCCTCTGCAGGGGACTACGAGCAGTACTTC.

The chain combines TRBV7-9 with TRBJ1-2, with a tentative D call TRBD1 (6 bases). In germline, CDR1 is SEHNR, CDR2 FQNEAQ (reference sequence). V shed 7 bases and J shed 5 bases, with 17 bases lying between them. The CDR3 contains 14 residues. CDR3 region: CASNPEGGSYGYTF. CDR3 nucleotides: TGTGCCAGCAACCCCGAGGGGGGTAGTTATGGCTACACCTTC.

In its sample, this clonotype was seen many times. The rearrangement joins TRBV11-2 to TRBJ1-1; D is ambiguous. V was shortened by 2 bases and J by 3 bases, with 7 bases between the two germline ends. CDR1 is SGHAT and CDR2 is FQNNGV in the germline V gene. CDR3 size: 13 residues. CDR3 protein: CASSLSTYTEAFF. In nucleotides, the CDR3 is TGTGCCAGCAGCTTATCAACGTACACTGAAGCTTTCTTT. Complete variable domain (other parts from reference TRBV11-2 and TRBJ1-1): EAGVAQSPRYKIIEKRQSVAFWCNPISGHATLYWYQQILGQGPKLLIQFQNNGVVDDSQLPKDRFSAERLKGVDSTLKIQPAKLEDSAVYLCASSLSTYTEAFFGQGTRLTVV.

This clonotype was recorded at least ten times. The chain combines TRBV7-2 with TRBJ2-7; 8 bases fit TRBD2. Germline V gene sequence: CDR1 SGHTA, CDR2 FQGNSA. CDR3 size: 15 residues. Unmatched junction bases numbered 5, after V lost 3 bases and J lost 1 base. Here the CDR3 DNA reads TGTGCCAGCAGCTTTGATAGCGGGACTTCCTACGAGCAGTACTTC. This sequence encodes CASSFDSGTSYEQYF.

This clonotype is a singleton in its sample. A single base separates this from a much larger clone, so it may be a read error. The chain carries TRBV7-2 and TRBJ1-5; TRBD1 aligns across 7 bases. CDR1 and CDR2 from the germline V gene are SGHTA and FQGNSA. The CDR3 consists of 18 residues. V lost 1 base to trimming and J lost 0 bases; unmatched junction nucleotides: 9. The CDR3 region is CASSLGDRAIYSNQPQHF. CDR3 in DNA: TGTGCCAGCAGCTTAGGAGACAGGGCCATTTATAGCAATCAGCCCCAGCATTTT.

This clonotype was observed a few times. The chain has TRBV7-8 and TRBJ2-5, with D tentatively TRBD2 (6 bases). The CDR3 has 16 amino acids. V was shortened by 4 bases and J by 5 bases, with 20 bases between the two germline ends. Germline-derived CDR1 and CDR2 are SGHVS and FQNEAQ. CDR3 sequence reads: CASSSPASPEGETQYF. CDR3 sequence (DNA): TGTGCCAGCAGCTCCCCAGCCAGCCCGGAGGGGGAGACCCAGTACTTC.

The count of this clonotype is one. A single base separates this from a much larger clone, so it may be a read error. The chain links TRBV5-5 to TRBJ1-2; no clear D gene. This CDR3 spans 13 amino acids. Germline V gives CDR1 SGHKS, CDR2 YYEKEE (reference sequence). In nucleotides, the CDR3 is TGTGCCAGCAGCTTGGTATTAGACTATGACTACACCTTC. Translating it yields CASSLVLDYDYTF.

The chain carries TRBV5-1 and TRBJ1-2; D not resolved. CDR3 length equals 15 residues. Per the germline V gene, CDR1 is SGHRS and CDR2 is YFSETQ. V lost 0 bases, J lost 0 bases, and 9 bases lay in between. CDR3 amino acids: CASSLGTVSNYGYTF. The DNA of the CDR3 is TGCGCCAGCAGCTTGGGTACGGTCTCTAACTATGGCTACACCTTC.

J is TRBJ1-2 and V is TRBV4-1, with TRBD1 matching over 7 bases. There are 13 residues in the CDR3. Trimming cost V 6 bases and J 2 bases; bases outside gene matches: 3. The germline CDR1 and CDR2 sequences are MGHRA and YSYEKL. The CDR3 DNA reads TGCGCCAGCAGACGACAGGGAAACTATGGCTACACCTTC. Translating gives CASRRQGNYGYTF.

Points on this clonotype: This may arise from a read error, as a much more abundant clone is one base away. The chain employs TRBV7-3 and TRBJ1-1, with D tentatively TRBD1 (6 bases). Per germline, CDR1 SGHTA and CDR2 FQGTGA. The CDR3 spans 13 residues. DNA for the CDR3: TGTGCCAGCGGCTTAATAGGGGGCACTGAAGCTTTCTTT. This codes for CASGLIGGTEAFF.

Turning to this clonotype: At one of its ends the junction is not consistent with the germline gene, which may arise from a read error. The CDR3 coding sequence is TGTGTCAGCAGTTACTCCGCAGGCATCTCCTATAATTCACCCCTCCACTTT. Protein sequence: CVSSYSAGISYNSPLHF. The chain is built from TRBV6-6 and TRBJ1-6; D uncertain. The CDR3 consists of 17 residues. The germline CDR1 and CDR2 sequences are MNHNY and SVGAGI (reference sequence).

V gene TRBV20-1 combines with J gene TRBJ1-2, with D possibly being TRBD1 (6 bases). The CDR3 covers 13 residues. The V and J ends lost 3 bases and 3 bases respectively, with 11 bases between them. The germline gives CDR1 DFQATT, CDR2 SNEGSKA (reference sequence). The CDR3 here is CSARKQGDYGYTF. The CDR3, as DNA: TGCAGTGCTAGGAAACAGGGAGACTATGGCTACACCTTC.

The CDR3 protein is CAISVGSSSPLHF. The CDR3 coding sequence is TGTGCCATCAGTGTAGGCAGCTCTTCACCCCTCCACTTT. The rearrangement joins TRBV10-3 to TRBJ1-6; no definite D call. Trimming cost V 4 bases and J 9 bases, with 10 bases left between them. Germline lookup yields CDR1 ENHRY and CDR2 SYGVKD. The CDR3 has 13 residues.

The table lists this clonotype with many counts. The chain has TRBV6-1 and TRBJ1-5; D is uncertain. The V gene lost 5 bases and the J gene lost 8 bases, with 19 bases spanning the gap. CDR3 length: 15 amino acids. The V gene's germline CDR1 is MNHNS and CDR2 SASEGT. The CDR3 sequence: CASSTQTRGSKPQHF. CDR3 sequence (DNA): TGTGCCAGCAGTACCCAGACGCGAGGTTCCAAGCCCCAGCATTTT.

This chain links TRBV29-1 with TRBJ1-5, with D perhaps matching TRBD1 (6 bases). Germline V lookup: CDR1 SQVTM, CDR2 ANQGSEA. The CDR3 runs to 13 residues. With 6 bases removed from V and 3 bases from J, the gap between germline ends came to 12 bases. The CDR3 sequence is CSVQQGINQPQHF. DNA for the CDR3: TGCAGCGTCCAACAGGGTATCAATCAGCCCCAGCATTTT.

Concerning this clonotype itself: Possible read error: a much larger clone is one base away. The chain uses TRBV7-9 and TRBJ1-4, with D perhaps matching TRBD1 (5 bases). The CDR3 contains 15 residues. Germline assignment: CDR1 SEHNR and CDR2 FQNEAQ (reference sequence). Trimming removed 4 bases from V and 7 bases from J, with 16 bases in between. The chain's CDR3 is CASSSDRDGGEKLFF. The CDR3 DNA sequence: TGTGCCAGCAGCTCTGACCGGGACGGGGGTGAAAAACTGTTTTTT. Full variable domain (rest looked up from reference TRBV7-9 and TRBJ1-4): DTGVSQNPRHKITKRGQNVTFRCDPISEHNRLYWYRQTLGQGPEFLTYFQNEAQLEKSRLLSDRFSAERPKGSFSTLEIQRTEQGDSAMYLCASSSDRDGGEKLFFGSGTQLSVL.

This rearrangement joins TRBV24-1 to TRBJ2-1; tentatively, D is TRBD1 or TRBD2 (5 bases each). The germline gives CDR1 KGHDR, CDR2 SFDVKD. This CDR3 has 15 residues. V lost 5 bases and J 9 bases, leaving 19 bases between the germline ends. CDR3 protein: CATSVSGSAQGEQFF. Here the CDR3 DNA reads TGTGCCACCAGTGTGTCGGGTAGCGCCCAGGGTGAGCAGTTCTTC.

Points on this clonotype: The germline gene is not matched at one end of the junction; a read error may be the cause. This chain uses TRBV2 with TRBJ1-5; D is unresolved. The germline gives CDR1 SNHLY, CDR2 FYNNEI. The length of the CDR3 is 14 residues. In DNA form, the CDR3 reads TGCGCCACCAGCCAAGGCCATAGCAATCAGCCCCAGCATTTT. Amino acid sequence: CATSQGHSNQPQHF.

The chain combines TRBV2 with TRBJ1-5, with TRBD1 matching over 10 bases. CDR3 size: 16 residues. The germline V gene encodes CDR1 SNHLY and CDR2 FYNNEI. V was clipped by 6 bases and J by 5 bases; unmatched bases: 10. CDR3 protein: CASSFSGQGGHQPQHF. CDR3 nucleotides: TGTGCCAGCAGCTTCTCCGGACAGGGGGGGCATCAGCCCCAGCATTTT.